This is a list of T cell receptor beta chains from one sample in a study of molecular identifiers for immune sequencing clone quantification. TCRdb re-analysed the PCR reads in MiXCR, keeping a single row per CDR3 protein. The profile covers more than 300,000 distinct CDR3 sequences, with about a fifth appearing a single time and approximately 0.85% taken by the ten largest. Sequenced sample: naive CD8+ T cells from blood, with Jurkat cell RNA spiked in. The receptors derive from a human donor in good health. Some libraries in this study had Jurkat cell RNA spiked in. The CDR3 runs from the conserved cysteine through the conserved F or W. D genes are given only for firm matches. Clone size is stated in some rows and not others, as once, few, many or a class when expanded.

j_call | v_call | clone_size | d_call | cdr3_nt | cdr3_aa
TRBJ1-1 | TRBV7-9 | many | TRBD1 | TGTGCCAGCACCGGGACAGGGAGTGAAGCTTTCTTT | CASTGTGSEAFF
TRBJ1-5 | TRBV4-1 | few | NA | TGCGCCAGCAGCCAAGAATACAGGGCTGCGCTTAATCAGCCCCAGCATTTT | CASSQEYRAALNQPQHF
TRBJ2-7 | TRBV20-1 | many | TRBD2 | TGCAGTGCGCGGACTAGCGGCTACGAGCAGTACTTC | CSARTSGYEQYF
TRBJ2-7 | TRBV27 | many | NA | TGTGCCAGCGGACCGGGACCGACCTACGAGCAGTACTTC | CASGPGPTYEQYF
TRBJ2-7 | TRBV13 | NA | TRBD2 | TGTGCCAGCAGCTTACTAGCGGATGATACCTACGAGCAGTACTTC | CASSLLADDTYEQYF
TRBJ2-3 | TRBV15 | few | NA | TGTGCCACCTCGGACACAGATACGCAGTATTTT | CATSDTDTQYF
TRBJ2-1 | TRBV5-4 | many | NA | TGTGCCAGCAGCTTGGATACCGGAGACTACAATGAGCAGTTCTTC | CASSLDTGDYNEQFF
TRBJ1-1 | TRBV29-1 | many | NA | TGCAGCGTGGATAGACAGAGCCAGAACACTGAAGCTTTCTTT | CSVDRQSQNTEAFF
TRBJ2-2 | TRBV20-1 | many | TRBD2 | TGCAGTGCTAGAGATTGGTCTAGCGGGAGGGTAACCGGGGAGCTGTTTTTT | CSARDWSSGRVTGELFF
TRBJ2-7 | TRBV10-3 | NA | NA | TGTGCCATCAGTGAGTCGGGGCTTTCAGGTTACCCCTCCTACGAGCAGTACTTC | CAISESGLSGYPSYEQYF
TRBJ1-5 | TRBV6-2/TRBV6-3 | NA | NA | TGTGTCAGCAGTTCTACAGGCTGGGATTATCAGCCCCAGCATTTT | CVSSSTGWDYQPQHF
TRBJ2-2 | TRBV29-1 | many | NA | TGCAGCGTTGAAGGCGTCGGGGAGCTGTTTTTT | CSVEGVGELFF
TRBJ2-2 | TRBV11-3 | few | NA | TGTGCCAGCAGCTTACAGAGACAGAACACCGGGGAGCTGTTTTTT | CASSLQRQNTGELFF
TRBJ2-7 | TRBV14 | NA | NA | TGTGCCAGCAGCCAAGTTACAGACTACGAGCAGTACTTC | CASSQVTDYEQYF
TRBJ2-3 | TRBV12-3/TRBV12-4 | NA | NA | TGTGCCAGCAGTGCCGTGGGATTTGGGCTGACAGATACGCAGTATTTT | CASSAVGFGLTDTQYF
TRBJ2-7 | TRBV7-3 | NA | NA | TGTGCCAGCAACTTAACTTCCTACGAGCAGTACTTC | CASNLTSYEQYF
TRBJ2-3 | TRBV21-1 | few | NA | TGTGCCAGCAGCCCCCTGACTTACAGACTAGCGGGTTCAGATACGCAGTATTTT | CASSPLTYRLAGSDTQYF
TRBJ1-3 | TRBV5-8 | NA | NA | TGTGCCAGCAGCTTAGGCCAGACCACCATATATTTT | CASSLGQTTIYF
TRBJ1-1 | TRBV4-1 | many | NA | TGCGCCAGCAGCCGGTCGTTTAACGGTGCAAGTGAAGCTTTCTTT | CASSRSFNGASEAFF
TRBJ1-5 | TRBV27 | many | NA | TGTGCCAGCAGTTTAGCGGGCAGCCTTAGCAATCAGCCCCAGCATTTT | CASSLAGSLSNQPQHF
TRBJ2-1 | TRBV27 | few | NA | TGTGCCAGCAGTTTATCTAGGGGCCTTAACAATGAGCAGTTCTTC | CASSLSRGLNNEQFF
TRBJ2-1 | TRBV30 | many | NA | TGTGCCTGGATAGACCCGTCGGAATACAATGAGCAGTTCTTC | CAWIDPSEYNEQFF
TRBJ2-7 | TRBV9 | many | NA | TGTGCCAGCAGCGTAGGGGACAACGAGGGGTACGAGCAGTACTTC | CASSVGDNEGYEQYF
TRBJ1-1 | TRBV3-1 | many | NA | TGTGCCAGCGGTTCAGGGAACACTGAAGCTTTCTTT | CASGSGNTEAFF
TRBJ1-1 | TRBV12-3/TRBV12-4 | many | TRBD1 | TGTGCCAGCAGCCCTAGACAGGGGATAAACACTGAAGCTTTCTTT | CASSPRQGINTEAFF
TRBJ2-2 | TRBV7-8 | many | NA | TGTGCCAGCAGCTTAGTCACGATAGTCTATTCCACCGGGGAGCTGTTTTTT | CASSLVTIVYSTGELFF
TRBJ2-3 | TRBV12-3/TRBV12-4 | many | NA | TGTGCCACCAAACCGGCGGGTGCGTGGAGTAACACAGATACGCAGTATTTT | CATKPAGAWSNTDTQYF
TRBJ2-7 | TRBV20-1 | many | NA | TGCAGTGCCCGGAGCTCTCGAGGTCCCCTCACCGAGCAGTACTTC | CSARSSRGPLTEQYF
TRBJ2-5 | TRBV6-5 | many | NA | TGTGCCAGCAGTTACTCGGTAGGGACCCAAGAGACCCAGTACTTC | CASSYSVGTQETQYF
TRBJ2-7 | TRBV5-1 | few | NA | TGCGCCTGCAGCTTGACGAGCTCGATCGACGAGCAGTACTTC | CACSLTSSIDEQYF
TRBJ2-7 | TRBV6-2/TRBV6-3 | many | NA | TGTGCCAGCATCAAGACGGAGTACTCCTACGAGCAGTACTTC | CASIKTEYSYEQYF
TRBJ2-1 | TRBV19 | few | TRBD2 | TGTGCCAGTACGATAGCGGGAGTTCAAAATGAGCAGTTCTTC | CASTIAGVQNEQFF
TRBJ1-3 | TRBV7-3 | many | NA | TGTGCCAGCAGCCCGTCTGGCGACTCTGGAAACACCATATATTTT | CASSPSGDSGNTIYF
TRBJ2-3 | TRBV6-2/TRBV6-3 | many | NA | TGTGCCAGCAGTTACAGACGGACGCAGTATTTT | CASSYRRTQYF
TRBJ1-1 | TRBV7-8 | many | NA | TGTGCCAGCAGCTTAGTCGCGGTCGGGTATCCCTTTTTGAACACTGAAGCTTTCTTT | CASSLVAVGYPFLNTEAFF
TRBJ2-7 | TRBV4-1 | NA | NA | TGCGCCAGCAGCCTCCGAGGGCCCTCCGGTTACGAGCAGTACTTC | CASSLRGPSGYEQYF
TRBJ2-5 | TRBV9 | many | NA | TGTGCCAGCAGCGGGACGGGCACCCAAGAGACCCAGTACTTC | CASSGTGTQETQYF
TRBJ2-7 | TRBV24-1 | many | NA | TGTGCCACCAGTGATTCCGACTTTCGGGGAAACTCCTACGAGCAGTACTTC | CATSDSDFRGNSYEQYF
TRBJ1-5 | TRBV24-1 | few | NA | TGTGCCACCAGAAGGACAGCCCGTTGTCAGCCCCAGCATTTT | CATRRTARCQPQHF
TRBJ2-5 | TRBV11-2 | NA | NA | TGTGCCAGCAGCTTAGGTGACATGGGGGAACAAGAGACCCAGTACTTC | CASSLGDMGEQETQYF